This TCR beta chain was observed in a study of blood T cell repertoires in COVID-19. Seattle enrolled patients during active infection and tracked them longitudinally. CDR3 length: 16 amino acids. The repertoire was sequenced with immunoSEQ multiplex PCR; TCRdb's copy has only in-frame clones and lacks some. The sample consists of under 110,000 clones, 76% of them appearing once. This receptor was identified in an elderly man with COVID-19, enrolled during active disease. Input material: peripheral blood. V is TRBV21-1 and J is TRBJ2-6; the table's TRBD2 call for D was not verified on the DNA. TRBV21-1 constitutes a pseudogene. In nucleotides, the CDR3 is TGTGCCAGCAGCAAAGCGCGGGCCCCTGGGGCCAACGTCCTGACTTTC. Translated: CASSKARAPGANVLTF.